This TCR beta chain was captured in a study of T-cell reconstitution after alpha-beta-depleted transplantation in children. The study, taken as a whole, reports: Recipient T cells and thymic progenitors that survived were the source of the high TCRbeta diversity seen at day 60 in some patients. It was newly produced T cells that mostly accounted for T-cell counts and diversity one year after transplant.

The authors prepared the TCRbeta library with unique molecular identifiers. A single record per CDR3 protein comes from TCRdb applying MiXCR to the PCR reads. The sample comprises hundreds of thousands of distinct CDR3 sequences, around 13% of which are singletons, and roughly 0.77% rests with the top ten. Points on this clonotype: Its specificity is not known.

This CDR3 comprises 15 residues. Germline CDR1 is DFQATT and CDR2 is SNEGSKA (reference sequence). V gene TRBV20-1 combines with J gene TRBJ2-1; D tentatively fits TRBD1 or TRBD2 (5 bases each). This sequence originates from a girl aged 2 to 10 with congenital amegakaryocytic thrombocytopenia, due to receive a stem cell transplant. The sequences come from PBMCs, collected before TCRalphabeta/CD19-depleted stem cell transplant. CDR3: CWGLAPGSSYNEQFF. The DNA for the CDR3 is TGCTGGGGCCTCGCTCCGGGAAGCTCCTACAATGAGCAGTTCTTC.